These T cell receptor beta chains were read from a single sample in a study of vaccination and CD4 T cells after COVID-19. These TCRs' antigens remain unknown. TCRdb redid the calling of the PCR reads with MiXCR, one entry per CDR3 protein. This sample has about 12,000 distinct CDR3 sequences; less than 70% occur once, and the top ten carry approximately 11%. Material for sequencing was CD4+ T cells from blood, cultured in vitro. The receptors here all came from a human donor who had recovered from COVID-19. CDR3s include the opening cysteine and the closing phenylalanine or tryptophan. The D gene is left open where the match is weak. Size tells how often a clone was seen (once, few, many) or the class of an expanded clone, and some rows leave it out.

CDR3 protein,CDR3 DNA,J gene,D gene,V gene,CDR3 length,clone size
CATRYLFPGRELSYNEQFF,TGTGCCACCAGATATCTCTTTCCCGGCCGAGAACTCTCCTACAATGAGCAGTTCTTC,TRBJ2-1,.,TRBV27,19,.
CASSPWTADNSPLHF,TGTGCCAGCTCACCGTGGACAGCCGATAATTCACCCCTCCACTTT,TRBJ1-6,.,TRBV18,15,.
CASGRGHGVAYEQYF,TGTGCCAGCGGTCGGGGTCACGGGGTGGCCTACGAGCAGTACTTC,TRBJ2-7,.,TRBV6-1,15,.
CSAGIAAGVYNEQFF,TGCAGTGCTGGGATAGCGGCGGGAGTCTACAATGAGCAGTTCTTC,TRBJ2-1,TRBD2,TRBV20-1,15,.
CASSLTGEDQPQHF,TGTGCCAGCAGTTTGACAGGGGAAGACCAGCCCCAGCATTTT,TRBJ1-5,TRBD1,TRBV12-3/TRBV12-4,14,.
CASSLGFIGRASKTQYF,TGTGCCAGCAGCTTAGGCTTTATCGGGAGGGCCTCTAAGACCCAGTACTTC,TRBJ2-5,TRBD2,TRBV7-8,17,.
CASSLLKDTQYF,TGTGCCAGCAGCTTACTGAAGGATACGCAGTATTTT,TRBJ2-3,.,TRBV7-8,12,.
CASSLNRAGGNSPLHF,TGTGCCAGCAGCTTAAACAGGGCAGGGGGTAATTCACCCCTCCACTTT,TRBJ1-6,TRBD1,TRBV7-3,16,.
CASSWGQGYSSGNTIYF,TGTGCCAGCAGCTGGGGACAGGGGTATAGCTCTGGAAACACCATATATTTT,TRBJ1-3,TRBD1,TRBV7-9,17,.
CSASRATEAFF,TGCAGTGCTAGCCGGGCCACTGAAGCTTTCTTT,TRBJ1-1,.,TRBV20-1,11,.
CASNSFSNQPQHF,TGTGCCAGCAACTCATTCTCCAATCAGCCCCAGCATTTT,TRBJ1-5,.,TRBV7-9,13,.
CASSSPGRGSRGYTF,TGTGCCAGCAGTTCGCCGGGCCGGGGTTCGCGGGGCTACACCTTC,TRBJ1-2,.,TRBV28,15,.
CASSQEVAGRRWGPAGELFF,TGCGCCAGCAGCCAAGAAGTCGCCGGTCGGAGGTGGGGCCCCGCCGGGGAGCTGTTTTTT,TRBJ2-2,.,TRBV4-3,20,.
CASSGQSSLAADTQYF,TGTGCCAGCAGCGGGCAAAGTAGCCTAGCGGCAGATACGCAGTATTTT,TRBJ2-3,TRBD2,TRBV7-2,16,.
CASSRAEHPTGELFF,TGTGCCAGCAGTCGAGCGGAGCACCCCACCGGGGAGCTGTTTTTT,TRBJ2-2,.,TRBV6-2/TRBV6-3,15,.
CASTSGQAAFF,TGTGCCAGCACCTCAGGTCAGGCGGCTTTCTTT,TRBJ1-1,.,TRBV6-1,11,once
CSADGFAEAFF,TGCAGTGCCGATGGGTTCGCTGAAGCTTTCTTT,TRBJ1-1,.,TRBV20-1,11,.
CAISDRGLAGSTDTQYF,TGTGCCATCAGTGACCGAGGACTAGCGGGGAGCACAGATACGCAGTATTTT,TRBJ2-3,TRBD2,TRBV10-3,17,.
CSPRTAGDTQYF,TGCAGCCCGAGGACAGCGGGAGATACGCAGTATTTT,TRBJ2-3,.,TRBV29-1,12,.
CASRRGQGAQGKLFF,TGTGCCAGCAGACGCGGACAGGGGGCACAGGGAAAACTGTTTTTT,TRBJ1-4,TRBD1,TRBV2,15,.
CASSRSGTDTQYF,TGCGCCAGCAGCCGTTCCGGCACAGATACGCAGTATTTT,TRBJ2-3,.,TRBV10-1,13,.
CASSFSAGQETQYF,TGTGCCAGCAGTTTTAGTGCGGGGCAAGAGACCCAGTACTTC,TRBJ2-5,.,TRBV12-3/TRBV12-4,14,.
CASSLEAGIVTDTQYF,TGTGCCAGCAGCTTAGAGGCGGGAATCGTTACAGATACGCAGTATTTT,TRBJ2-3,.,TRBV11-2,16,.
CASSKEEGAPYEQYF,TGTGCCAGCAGCAAAGAGGAGGGGGCTCCCTACGAGCAGTACTTC,TRBJ2-7,.,TRBV21-1,15,.
CASSDSGGRASNEQFF,TGTGCCAGCAGTGACTCGGGCGGGAGGGCCTCTAATGAGCAGTTCTTC,TRBJ2-1,TRBD2,TRBV6-4,16,.